The subject of this entry is one T cell receptor beta chain. V was clipped by 9 bases and J by 2 bases, with 17 bases between them. Per germline, CDR1 SNHLY and CDR2 FYNNEI. The CDR3 sequence is 14 residues long. These data originate in a study of cytomegalovirus exposure and HLA in healthy donors. The PCR used 60 Vbeta and 13 Jbeta primers. Data came from immunoSEQ multiplex PCR; TCRdb stores just in-frame clones and leaves some out. Among 180,000 or so clones listed, about 75% were seen once. The TCR comes from a man between 35 and 55 years old in good health and CMV-seropositive. Material: PBMCs. The chain couples TRBV2 to TRBJ2-7, with a possible D match to TRBD1 (6 bases). The CDR3 spells CASRPGDNTYEQYF. DNA for the CDR3: TGTGCCAGTCGCCCAGGGGACAACACCTACGAGCAGTACTTC.